The 29 T cell receptor beta chains reported below all come from one sample, sequenced in a study of human T cells and chemical hapten exposure. Time point denoted: patch test 2, 6 weeks after DPC sensitization. Regarding treatment: therapeutic diphenylcyclopropenone sensitization with weekly scalp DPC. TCRdb independently ran MiXCR on the RACE reads; one entry per CDR3 protein. The sample lists fewer than 95,000 distinct CDR3 sequences; more than 9.5% were seen once. This specimen consisted of whole blood, obtained in connection with sensitization to the hapten diphenylcyclopropenone (DPC). The receptors shown here come from a man between 40 and 49 years old with alopecia areata. Some clones in this sample may be carry-over from other donors' samples.

V is TRBV30 and J is TRBJ2-3; D is tentatively TRBD1 or TRBD2 (5 bases each). V was cut by 0 bases and J by 4 bases, with 14 bases left in between. This CDR3 spans 15 amino acids. Germline loops: CDR1 GTSNPN, CDR2 SVGIG (reference sequence). The CDR3 nucleotides are TGTGCCTGGAGTGTACGGGGCAGAAACCCAGATACGCAGTATTTT. This translates into CAWSVRGRNPDTQYF.

The chain recombines TRBV25-1 with TRBJ1-6; no clear D. Trimming stripped 4 bases from V and 2 bases from J, with 15 bases between. The CDR3 runs to 17 residues. Germline values: CDR1 MGHDK, CDR2 SYGVNS. CDR3 protein: CASSVGSARAYNSPLHF. CDR3 bases: TGTGCCAGCAGTGTGGGGTCAGCTCGGGCCTATAATTCACCCCTCCACTTT. The full variable domain, rest sourced from reference TRBV25-1 and TRBJ1-6, is EADIYQTPRYLVIGTGKKITLECSQTMGHDKMYWYQQDPGMELHLIHYSYGVNSTEKGDLSSESTVSRIRTEHFPLTLESARPSHTSQYLCASSVGSARAYNSPLHFGNGTRLTVT.

This clonotype was counted at least ten times. The rearrangement links TRBV30 to TRBJ2-2; D not certain. Trimming left V 2 bases short and J 0 bases short, with 10 bases between. CDR3 length equals 15 residues. CDR1 GTSNPN and CDR2 SVGIG come from the germline V gene (reference sequence). In DNA form, the CDR3 reads TGTGCCTGGAGTTTTCTAGGGACGAACACCGGGGAGCTGTTTTTT. Its protein product is CAWSFLGTNTGELFF.

This rearrangement joins TRBV27 to TRBJ2-7, with TRBD2 matching 12 bases. V lost 5 bases to trimming and J lost 7 bases; unmatched junction nucleotides: 6. The CDR3 loop spans 14 amino acids. Germline V lookup: CDR1 MNHEY, CDR2 SMNVEV (reference sequence). The CDR3 nucleotides read TGTGCCAGCAGTCTAGCGGGAGGGCCGTGGGAGCAGTACTTC. Protein product: CASSLAGGPWEQYF.

This clonotype was recorded at least ten times. The chain has TRBV7-9 and TRBJ2-3; D is unclear. V lost 4 bases and J 3 bases, leaving 14 bases between the germline ends. Germline loops: CDR1 SEHNR, CDR2 FQNEAQ (reference sequence). The CDR3 covers 15 residues. In nucleotides, the CDR3 is TGTGCCAGCAGCTCCTCCCTTCATATTACAGATACGCAGTATTTT. Protein: CASSSSLHITDTQYF.

This clonotype has more than one count but fewer than ten. The genes are TRBV5-1 and TRBJ2-3; tentatively, D is TRBD1 or TRBD2 (5 bases each). In germline, CDR1 is SGHRS, CDR2 YFSETQ. The length of the CDR3 is 14 residues. Between the trimmed V and J ends, which lost 4 bases and 4 bases, there was a span of 13 bases. The CDR3 DNA reads TGCGCCAGCAGCAGGGGAGCTTTATCAGATACGCAGTATTTT. This translates into CASSRGALSDTQYF.

This clonotype appeared a few times. J is TRBJ1-2 and V is TRBV7-2; D gene unclear. The germline gives CDR1 SGHTA, CDR2 FQGNSA. This CDR3 comprises 15 residues. V lost 5 bases and J 4 bases, leaving 17 bases between the germline ends. The CDR3 nucleotides are TGTGCCAGCAGCCCTAGTGACGGCCACCTCTATGGCTACACCTTC. As protein: CASSPSDGHLYGYTF.

This clonotype was counted between two and nine times. This rearrangement joins TRBV6-2 or TRBV6-3 to TRBJ2-7, with D possibly matching TRBD2 (6 bases). The V gene lost 4 bases and the J gene lost 1 base, with 11 bases spanning the gap. The germline CDR1 and CDR2 sequences are MNHEY and SVGEGT. The CDR3 runs 14 residues. CDR3 loop: CASSSPGLSYEQYV. DNA for the CDR3: TGTGCCAGCAGTTCACCGGGACTTTCCTACGAGCAGTACGTC.

This clonotype was counted at least ten times. The chain combines TRBV6-5 with TRBJ1-4; TRBD1 aligns across 7 bases. Germline trimming cut 4 bases from V and 3 bases from J; bases unmatched to any gene: 5. Per the germline V gene, CDR1 is MNHEY and CDR2 is SVGAGI. This CDR3 has 15 residues. The CDR3 spells CASSSRGSSNEKLFF. In nucleotides, the CDR3 is TGTGCCAGCAGTTCCAGGGGGAGTTCTAATGAAAAACTGTTTTTT.

In its sample, this clonotype was seen a few times. This chain uses TRBV14 with TRBJ1-1; no clear D gene. This CDR3 is 14 amino acids long. V lost 2 bases and J lost 6, with 13 bases in between. Germline V lookup: CDR1 SGHDN, CDR2 FVKESK. This CDR3 reads CASSQNLGISEAFF. The CDR3 bases are TGTGCCAGCAGCCAAAATTTAGGGATATCTGAAGCTTTCTTT.

Ten or more counts support this clonotype. The chain uses TRBV5-6 and TRBJ2-3; 9 nucleotides agree with TRBD1. The CDR3 length is 15 residues. Germline V CDR1 and CDR2: SGHDT, YYEEEE. V shed 3 bases, J shed 5 bases, and the junction held 7 bases outside the gene matches. CDR3 sequence (DNA): TGTGCCAGCAGCTCCAAACAGGGGGCGCAAGATACGCAGTATTTT. Amino acids: CASSSKQGAQDTQYF.

A word on this clonotype: The germline gene is not matched at one end of the junction; a read error may be the cause. The chain is built from TRBV15 and TRBJ2-7; TRBD1 aligns across 11 bases. CDR3 size: 17 residues. Germline-derived CDR1 and CDR2 are LNHNV and YYDKDF (reference sequence). DNA for the CDR3: TGTGCCACCAACAGAGACATTCTTAGGACAGGGGGCGGCGAGCAGTACTTC. Translation gives CATNRDILRTGGGEQYF.

This clonotype was seen many times. The V and J genes are TRBV7-9 and TRBJ1-2; no reliable D call. The CDR3 totals 14 residues. The germline V gene has CDR1 SEHNR and CDR2 FQNEAQ (reference sequence). V shed 3 bases and J shed 1 base, with 9 bases lying between them. Here the CDR3 reads CASSFIQLNYGYTF. DNA for the CDR3: TGTGCCAGCAGCTTCATACAGCTTAACTATGGCTACACCTTC.

This chain joins TRBV25-1 and TRBJ2-4; TRBD1 might be the D (6 bases). Trimming took off 4 bases at V and 2 bases at J, with 12 bases between the two ends. Germline V gives CDR1 MGHDK, CDR2 SYGVNS. The CDR3 extends over 15 amino acids. The CDR3 reads CASSGLTGPKNIQYF. Here the CDR3 DNA reads TGTGCCAGCAGTGGATTAACAGGGCCCAAAAACATTCAGTACTTC.

For the CDR3, the DNA is TGTGCCAGCAGATCGACAGGGGGCAACACTGAAGCTTTCTTT. Its protein is CASRSTGGNTEAFF. The chain employs TRBV12-3 or TRBV12-4 and TRBJ1-1, with 10 bases that match TRBD1. V lost 6 bases to trimming and J lost 2 bases; unmatched junction nucleotides: 3. The CDR3 spans 14 residues.

This clonotype was seen a few times. The chain employs TRBV29-1 and TRBJ2-2; D possibly corresponds to TRBD2 (6 bases). Looked up from germline, CDR1 is SQVTM and CDR2 is ANQGSEA. CDR3 length equals 12 residues. Trimming removed 7 bases from V and 7 bases from J, with 13 bases in between. Here the CDR3 reads CSASWDFGELFF. The CDR3 DNA sequence: TGCAGCGCTTCATGGGACTTCGGGGAGCTGTTTTTT.

This clonotype was picked up many times. This chain connects TRBV29-1 to TRBJ1-5; 9 nucleotides match TRBD1. The V segment lost 5 bases and the J segment 5 bases; nucleotides outside the gene matches: 1. The length of the CDR3 is 12 residues. The germline V gene encodes CDR1 SQVTM and CDR2 ANQGSEA. The CDR3 nucleotides read TGCAGCGTTAGGACAGGGGATCAGCCCCAGCATTTT. It specifies CSVRTGDQPQHF.

The rearrangement joins TRBV11-2 to TRBJ2-7, with a tentative D call TRBD2 (6 bases). V dropped 1 base and J dropped 2 bases, with 9 bases sitting between them. In germline, CDR1 is SGHAT, CDR2 FQNNGV. The CDR3 consists of 14 residues. CDR3 DNA: TGTGCCAGCAGCTTAGGTCTAGCGACCTACGAGCAGTACTTC. It translates to CASSLGLATYEQYF.

This clonotype was seen ten or more times. The chain joins TRBV9 to TRBJ2-3; 9 bases are shared with TRBD2. The CDR3 length is 17 residues. Germline CDR1 and CDR2: SGDLS and YYNGEE. V shed 4 bases, J shed 0 bases, and the junction held 9 bases outside the gene matches. CDR3 sequence (DNA): TGTGCCAGCAGCCCCGCCCGGCGGGAGGGTAGCACAGATACGCAGTATTTT. Protein product: CASSPARREGSTDTQYF.

The J gene is TRBJ1-1, the V gene TRBV12-3 or TRBV12-4, with 8 bases aligning to TRBD1. CDR3 length: 13 residues. V was pared by 7 bases and J by 6 bases, with 7 bases of the junction left unmatched. CDR3: CASIRDRGSEAFF. The CDR3 DNA reads TGTGCCAGCATTCGCGACAGGGGATCTGAAGCTTTCTTT.

Ten or more counts support this clonotype. The rearrangement uses TRBV25-1 and TRBJ1-5, with D unresolved. The CDR3 extends over 17 amino acids. Germline lookup yields CDR1 MGHDK and CDR2 SYGVNS. Trimming removed 3 bases from V and 0 bases from J, with 15 bases in between. CDR3 DNA: TGTGCCAGCAGTGATAAGGTGGCAGTCTATAGCAATCAGCCCCAGCATTTT. Its translation: CASSDKVAVYSNQPQHF. The complete variable domain, with remaining parts taken from reference TRBV25-1 and TRBJ1-5, reads EADIYQTPRYLVIGTGKKITLECSQTMGHDKMYWYQQDPGMELHLIHYSYGVNSTEKGDLSSESTVSRIRTEHFPLTLESARPSHTSQYLCASSDKVAVYSNQPQHFGDGTRLSIL.

This clonotype was observed a few times. The rearrangement joins TRBV20-1 to TRBJ2-1; maybe TRBD2 (6 bases). Trimming stripped 3 bases from V and 3 bases from J, with 12 bases between. Germline assignment: CDR1 DFQATT and CDR2 SNEGSKA (reference sequence). The CDR3 has 14 amino acids. DNA of the CDR3: TGCAGTGCTAGCGGGAGCGTGGGCTACAATGAGCAGTTCTTC. It codes for CSASGSVGYNEQFF.

This clonotype was recorded many times. The chain carries TRBV20-1 and TRBJ1-2; D ambiguous. The CDR3 is 15 amino acids. The V gene's germline CDR1 is DFQATT and CDR2 SNEGSKA (reference sequence). The V end was cut by 6 bases, the J end by 5 bases, with 22 bases between. In DNA, the CDR3 is TGCAGTGCCCCTAGTATAGGACGCAGTAATTATGGCTACACCTTC. It codes for CSAPSIGRSNYGYTF.

At least ten counts were recorded for this clonotype. This CDR3 reads CSARRGQSNYGYTF. The CDR3 nucleotides read TGCAGTGCTCGCCGGGGACAGTCTAACTATGGCTACACCTTC. The chain has TRBV20-1 and TRBJ1-2; 7 bases are shared with TRBD1. J lost 0 bases, V lost 5 bases, and 6 bases had no gene match. Germline lookup yields CDR1 DFQATT and CDR2 SNEGSKA (reference sequence). This CDR3 has 14 residues.

This clonotype was observed many times. This chain joins TRBV7-8 and TRBJ2-1, with D uncertain. Germline values: CDR1 SGHVS, CDR2 FQNEAQ. The CDR3 is 13 residues long. Trimming cost V 3 bases and J 6 bases, with 9 bases left between them. For the CDR3, the DNA is TGTGCCAGCAGCTTTTCCTACCTCAATGAGCAGTTCTTC. Residues: CASSFSYLNEQFF. Full variable domain (remainder filled in from reference TRBV7-8 and TRBJ2-1): GAGVSQSPRYKVAKRGQDVALRCDPISGHVSLFWYQQALGQGPEFLTYFQNEAQLDKSGLPSDRFFAERPEGSVSTLKIQRTQQEDSAVYLCASSFSYLNEQFFGPGTRLTVL.

This clonotype occurred a few times. This rearrangement joins TRBV9 to TRBJ2-4; 8 nucleotides line up with TRBD1. CDR1 SGDLS and CDR2 YYNGEE come from the germline V gene. The CDR3 has 16 amino acids. J lost 6 bases, V lost 2 bases, and 10 bases had no gene match. As DNA, the CDR3 is TGTGCCAGCAGCGTTACACAGGGGGGTCACCCAAACATTCAGTACTTC. It codes for CASSVTQGGHPNIQYF.

This clonotype was recorded a few times. The V and J genes are TRBV7-2 and TRBJ2-7, with TRBD1 identical over 9 bases. The V gene end was trimmed by 5 bases and the J gene end by 2 bases; junction bases not matched to a gene: 7. The germline V gene encodes CDR1 SGHTA and CDR2 FQGNSA. This CDR3 has 15 amino acids. The CDR3 nucleotides are TGTGCCAGCAGCCTTTCCTGGACAGGGGCCTACGAGCAGTACTTC. This codes for CASSLSWTGAYEQYF.

This clonotype was counted a few times. The chain carries TRBV29-1 and TRBJ1-1; TRBD1 might be the D (6 bases). V lost 1 base to trimming and J lost 6 bases, with 18 bases between them. The CDR3 totals 15 residues. The germline V gene has CDR1 SQVTM and CDR2 ANQGSEA. The CDR3 DNA reads as TGCAGCGTTGAAGGGGCTAACCTCCCAGGGGCTGAAGCTTTCTTT. Translating gives CSVEGANLPGAEAFF.

This clonotype showed up just a few times. This rearrangement joins TRBV25-1 to TRBJ2-3; 9 bases are a match to TRBD1. V trimming: 0 bases; J trimming: 6 bases; junction bases outside the gene matches: 10. The CDR3 totals 17 residues. The germline V gene has CDR1 MGHDK and CDR2 SYGVNS. CDR3 coding DNA: TGTGCCAGCAGTGAATATGCGGGACAGGGCTTTTTGGATACGCAGTATTTT. It codes for CASSEYAGQGFLDTQYF.